Following are 2 T cell receptor beta chains from one sample sequenced in a study of radiotherapy plus CTLA-4 blockade in lung cancer. Data came from immunoSEQ multiplex PCR; TCRdb stores just in-frame clones and leaves some out. Found here are about 100,000 clones, roughly 80% of them singletons; the top ten hold around 0.78%. Sequencing used peripheral blood, obtained from a patient treated with radiotherapy plus ipilimumab. These receptor sequences come from a human donor with non-small cell lung cancer who had stable disease on radiotherapy plus ipilimumab.

The CDR3: CASSRLAANTGELFF. CDR3 nucleotides: TGTGCCAGCAGTCGGCTAGCGGCAAACACCGGGGAGCTGTTTTTT. This chain links TRBV28 with TRBJ2-2; TRBD2 matches 7 bases. The CDR3 contains 15 residues. Losses at the gene ends were 5 bases for V and 2 bases for J; bases not matched to a gene: 5. Per the germline V gene, CDR1 is MDHEN and CDR2 is SYDVKM.

The chain recombines TRBV7-8 with TRBJ2-3; 9 nucleotides line up with TRBD2. V lost 5 bases, J lost 0 bases, and 9 bases stayed unmatched. The CDR3 contains 17 residues. Germline CDR1 is SGHVS and CDR2 is FQNEAQ. The CDR3 here is CASSPRASGTSTDTQYF. CDR3 DNA sequence: TGTGCCAGCAGCCCACGTGCTAGCGGGACTAGCACAGATACGCAGTATTTT. Based on the CDR3 plus reference TRBV7-8 and TRBJ2-3, the full variable domain is GAGVSQSPRYKVAKRGQDVALRCDPISGHVSLFWYQQALGQGPEFLTYFQNEAQLDKSGLPSDRFFAERPEGSVSTLKIQRTQQEDSAVYLCASSPRASGTSTDTQYFGPGTRLTVL.